This T cell receptor (beta chain) appears in the sequencing data of a study of response to subunit inactivated influenza vaccine. General observations from the study: It was suggested by the authors that few new T cells are recruited by each seasonal influenza vaccination.

MiXCR was run by TCRdb on the RT-PCR reads, yielding one entry per CDR3 protein. The sample lists around 710,000 distinct CDR3 sequences; about 15% were seen once. In regard to this clonotype: Its specificity is unknown.

This CDR3 is 15 amino acids long. Trimming left V 1 base short and J 5 bases short, with 14 bases between. Looked up from germline, CDR1 is LGHNA and CDR2 is YNFKEQ. The specimen was PBMCs from blood, collected 14 to 15 days before vaccination. The chain is built from TRBV4-2 and TRBJ1-1; no clear D gene. This TCR was recovered from a man aged 50-59 years who received an inactivated influenza vaccine. In nucleotides, the CDR3 is TGTGCCAGCAGCCAAGGACTACGCGATATGACTGAAGCTTTCTTT. It translates to CASSQGLRDMTEAFF.